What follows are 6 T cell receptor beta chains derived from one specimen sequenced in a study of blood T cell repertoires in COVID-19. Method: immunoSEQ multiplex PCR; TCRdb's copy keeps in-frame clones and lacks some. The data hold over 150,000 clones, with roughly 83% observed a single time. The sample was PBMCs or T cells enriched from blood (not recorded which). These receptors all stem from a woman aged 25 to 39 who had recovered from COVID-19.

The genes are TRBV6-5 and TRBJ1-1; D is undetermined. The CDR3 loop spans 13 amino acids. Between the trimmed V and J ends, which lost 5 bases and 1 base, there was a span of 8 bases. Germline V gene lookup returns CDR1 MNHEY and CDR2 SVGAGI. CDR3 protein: CASSNRGNTEAFF. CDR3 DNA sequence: TGTGCCAGCAGTAACCGAGGGAACACTGAAGCTTTCTTT.

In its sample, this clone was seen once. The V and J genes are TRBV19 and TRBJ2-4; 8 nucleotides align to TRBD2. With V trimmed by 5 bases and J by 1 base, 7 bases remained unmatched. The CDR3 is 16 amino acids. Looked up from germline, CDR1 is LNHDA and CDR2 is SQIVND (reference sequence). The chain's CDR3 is CASSPERERAKNIQYF. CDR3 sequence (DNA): TGTGCCAGTAGTCCGGAGCGGGAGAGGGCCAAAAACATTCAGTACTTC.

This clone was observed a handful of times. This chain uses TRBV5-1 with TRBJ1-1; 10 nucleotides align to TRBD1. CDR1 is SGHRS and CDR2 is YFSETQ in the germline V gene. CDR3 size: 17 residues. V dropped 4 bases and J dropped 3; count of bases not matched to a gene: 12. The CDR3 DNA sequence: TGCGCCAGCAGCGCAGTCGCGACAGGGGGCGCGTACACTGAAGCTTTCTTT. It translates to CASSAVATGGAYTEAFF.

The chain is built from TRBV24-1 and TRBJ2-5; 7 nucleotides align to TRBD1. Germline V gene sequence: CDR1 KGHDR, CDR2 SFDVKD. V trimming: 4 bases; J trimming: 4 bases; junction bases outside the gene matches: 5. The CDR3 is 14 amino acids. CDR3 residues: CATSDAGTAETQYF. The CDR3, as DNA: TGTGCCACCAGTGACGCCGGGACAGCAGAGACCCAGTACTTC.

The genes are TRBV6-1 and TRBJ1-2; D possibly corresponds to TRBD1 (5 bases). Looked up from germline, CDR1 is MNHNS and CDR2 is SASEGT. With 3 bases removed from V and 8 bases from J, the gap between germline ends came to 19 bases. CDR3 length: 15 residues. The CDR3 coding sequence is TGTGCCAGCAGTGACAAACGTGGTGGGGCCGCGGGCTACACCTTC. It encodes CASSDKRGGAAGYTF.

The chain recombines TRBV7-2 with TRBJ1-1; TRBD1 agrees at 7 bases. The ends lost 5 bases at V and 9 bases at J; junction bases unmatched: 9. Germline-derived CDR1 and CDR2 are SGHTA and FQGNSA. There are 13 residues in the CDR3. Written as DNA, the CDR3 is TGTGCCAGCAGCCCCCGATCGACAGGGAAAGCTTTCTTT. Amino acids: CASSPRSTGKAFF. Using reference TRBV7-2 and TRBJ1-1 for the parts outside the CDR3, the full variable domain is GAGVSQSPSNKVTEKGKDVELRCDPISGHTALYWYRQSLGQGLEFLIYFQGNSAPDKSGLPSDRFSAERTGGSVSTLTIQRTQQEDSAVYLCASSPRSTGKAFFGQGTRLTVV.